Below are 27 T cell receptor beta chains sequenced from a single sample in a study of long-term antiretroviral therapy in people with HIV. With survey level as its setting, the immunoSEQ assay was v3.0. Generated by immunoSEQ multiplex PCR, the TCRdb table keeps only in-frame clones and is missing some. This table holds roughly 30,000 clones, about 84% found once. This material consisted of unsorted PBMCs, taken roughly 4.9 years after starting antiretroviral therapy. These receptors were collected from a middle-aged man with HIV.

The V gene is TRBV6-6, the J gene TRBJ2-7, with 12 bases that match TRBD2. CDR3 length equals 14 residues. The V gene's germline CDR1 is MNHNY and CDR2 SVGAGI (reference sequence). With 7 bases clipped from V and 7 bases from J, the junction kept 8 bases outside the gene matches. CDR3: CASTATSGGFEQYF. The CDR3 nucleotides read TGTGCCAGCACTGCGACTAGCGGGGGATTTGAGCAGTACTTC.

The V gene is TRBV9, the J gene TRBJ2-5; TRBD2 might be the D (6 bases). Trimming removed 4 bases from V and 0 bases from J, with 10 bases in between. Germline V CDR1 and CDR2: SGDLS, YYNGEE. The CDR3 has 14 residues. The CDR3 sequence: CASSPGANQETQYF. In nucleotides, the CDR3 is TGTGCCAGCAGCCCGGGAGCCAACCAAGAGACCCAGTACTTC. The entire variable domain, with the rest obtained from reference TRBV9 and TRBJ2-5, is as follows: DSGVTQTPKHLITATGQRVTLRCSPRSGDLSVYWYQQSLDQGLQFLIQYYNGEERAKGNILERFSAQQFPDLHSELNLSSLELGDSALYFCASSPGANQETQYFGPGTRLLVL.

V is TRBV27 and J is TRBJ2-2; 8 positions agree with TRBD2. V lost 5 bases and J lost 4; bases outside the gene matches: 9. The CDR3 extends over 16 amino acids. Germline lookup yields CDR1 MNHEY and CDR2 SMNVEV (reference sequence). CDR3 coding DNA: TGTGCCAGCAGTGGCTATAGCGGGGTCGGCACCGGGGAGCTGTTTTTT. This translates into CASSGYSGVGTGELFF.

The chain combines TRBV27 with TRBJ2-3; 10 nucleotides match TRBD1. Unmatched junction bases numbered 9, after V lost 6 bases and J lost 6 bases. CDR1 MNHEY and CDR2 SMNVEV come from the germline V gene (reference sequence). CDR3 size: 15 residues. The CDR3 here is CASSMGTGALDTQYF. The CDR3 nucleotides read TGTGCCAGCAGCATGGGGACAGGGGCTTTGGATACGCAGTATTTT.

V gene TRBV5-5 combines with J gene TRBJ2-3; TRBD2 aligns across 8 bases. Germline CDR1 is SGHKS and CDR2 is YYEKEE (reference sequence). V lost 1 base and J lost 4; bases outside the gene matches: 8. This CDR3 region has 16 residues. DNA of the CDR3: TGTGCCAGCAGCTTGATGGGCGGGGGGATCGCAGATACGCAGTATTTT. It codes for CASSLMGGGIADTQYF. Complete variable domain (other parts from reference TRBV5-5 and TRBJ2-3): DAGVTQSPTHLIKTRGQQVTLRCSPISGHKSVSWYQQVLGQGPQFIFQYYEKEERGRGNFPDRFSARQFPNYSSELNVNALLLGDSALYLCASSLMGGGIADTQYFGPGTRLTVL.

The chain links TRBV6-4 to TRBJ1-2; D is unresolved. The CDR3 has 14 amino acids. Trimming cost V 4 bases and J 7 bases, with 16 bases left between them. Germline assignment: CDR1 MRHNA and CDR2 SNTAGT. The CDR3, as DNA: TGTGCCAGCAGTGGGGATGTCGCAGCAAGTGGCTACACCTTC. Residues: CASSGDVAASGYTF.

The chain has TRBV2 and TRBJ2-1, with D maybe TRBD2 (6 bases). The V end was cut by 5 bases, the J end by 10 bases, with 21 bases between. Germline V gives CDR1 SNHLY, CDR2 FYNNEI. The CDR3 sequence is 15 residues long. As DNA, the CDR3 is TGTGCCAGCAGTAAGGCCGGGACCCCTGGGGGGGAGCAGTTCTTC. Translating it yields CASSKAGTPGGEQFF. The full variable domain, in which reference TRBV2 and TRBJ2-1 provide the parts outside the CDR3, is EPEVTQTPSHQVTQMGQEVILRCVPISNHLYFYWYRQILGQKVEFLVSFYNNEISEKSEIFDDQFSVERPDGSNFTLKIRSTKLEDSAMYFCASSKAGTPGGEQFFGPGTRLTVL.

The table lists this clone with a count of one. V gene TRBV6-1 combines with J gene TRBJ2-2; D might be TRBD1 or TRBD2, each matching 5 bases. CDR3 size: 15 residues. V was pared by 7 bases and J by 5 bases, with 17 bases between. Germline V gene sequence: CDR1 MNHNS, CDR2 SASEGT. The CDR3 loop reads CASISRGPGTGELFF. CDR3 nucleotide sequence: TGTGCCAGCATCAGCCGGGGCCCGGGGACCGGGGAGCTGTTTTTT.

V gene TRBV9 combines with J gene TRBJ1-3; D is perhaps TRBD1 (6 bases). Germline CDR1 reads SGDLS; CDR2 reads YYNGEE. The CDR3 has 15 residues. Trimming took 3 bases from V and 0 from J, leaving 10 bases between them. CDR3 DNA: TGTGCCAGCAGCGCGGGGGCCAGCTCTGGAAACACCATATATTTT. It encodes CASSAGASSGNTIYF. Supplemented by reference TRBV9 and TRBJ1-3, the full variable domain reads DSGVTQTPKHLITATGQRVTLRCSPRSGDLSVYWYQQSLDQGLQFLIQYYNGEERAKGNILERFSAQQFPDLHSELNLSSLELGDSALYFCASSAGASSGNTIYFGEGSWLTVV.

In regard to this clone: Its ends do not fully match the called genes, so a read error is possible. This rearrangement joins TRBV7-7 to TRBJ2-7, with 10 bases fitting TRBD2. The CDR3 is made up of 15 amino acids. Germline V gene lookup returns CDR1 SSHAT and CDR2 FNYEAQ (reference sequence). The CDR3 sequence: CASSYGTSVAYEQYF. DNA of the CDR3: TGTGCTAGCAGCTACGGGACTAGCGTAGCCTACGAGCAGTACTTC.

This sequence joins TRBV6-6 and TRBJ2-5; 8 bases map to TRBD2. This CDR3 comprises 15 residues. The junction had 7 bases not matched to a gene; V was cut back by 6 bases and J by 1 base. Germline-derived CDR1 and CDR2 are MNHNY and SVGAGI (reference sequence). The CDR3 sequence: CASRGGLALQETQYF. DNA for the CDR3: TGTGCCAGCAGGGGAGGACTAGCCCTCCAAGAGACCCAGTACTTC.

V usage is TRBV9 and J usage is TRBJ2-3; D perhaps matches TRBD1 (7 bases). The germline CDR1 and CDR2 sequences are SGDLS and YYNGEE. There are 16 residues in the CDR3. Trimming left V 1 base short and J 3 bases short, with 15 bases between. In DNA, the CDR3 is TGTGCCAGCAGCGTATTGCAGGGGGAGGTAACAGATACGCAGTATTTT. Translation: CASSVLQGEVTDTQYF.

This chain links TRBV4-3 with TRBJ2-1; D assignment may be TRBD1 or TRBD2 (5 bases each). The CDR3 runs 11 residues. Germline V gene lookup returns CDR1 LGHNA and CDR2 YSLEER. The V end lost 1 base, the J end lost 10 bases, and 5 bases lay between the germline ends. The CDR3 region is CASSQGGEQFF. CDR3 nucleotides: TGCGCCAGCAGCCAAGGGGGGGAGCAGTTCTTC.

This clone was found once. The chain couples TRBV10-3 to TRBJ2-5; weak D call: TRBD2 (6 bases). CDR3 length: 14 amino acids. V was cut by 4 bases and J by 5 bases, with 14 bases left in between. Germline lookup yields CDR1 ENHRY and CDR2 SYGVKD. CDR3 in amino acids: CAISAKTSWETQYF. The CDR3 bases are TGTGCCATCAGTGCGAAGACTAGTTGGGAGACCCAGTACTTC.

The chain couples TRBV7-2 to TRBJ2-3, with D maybe TRBD2 (6 bases). CDR1 and CDR2 from the germline V gene are SGHTA and FQGNSA. V was trimmed by 5 bases and J by 0 bases, leaving 12 bases between them. The CDR3 is made up of 15 amino acids. The chain's CDR3 is CASSHGGPSTDTQYF. Here the CDR3 DNA reads TGTGCCAGCAGCCACGGGGGACCTAGCACAGATACGCAGTATTTT. The full variable domain, its missing parts supplied by reference TRBV7-2 and TRBJ2-3, is GAGVSQSPSNKVTEKGKDVELRCDPISGHTALYWYRQSLGQGLEFLIYFQGNSAPDKSGLPSDRFSAERTGGSVSTLTIQRTQQEDSAVYLCASSHGGPSTDTQYFGPGTRLTVL.

This chain links TRBV18 with TRBJ2-2; 9 bases are shared with TRBD1. CDR1 and CDR2 from the germline V gene are KGHSH and LQKENI. The CDR3 extends over 16 amino acids. With V trimmed by 3 bases and J by 5 bases, 7 bases remained unmatched. CDR3 region: CASSPAGTGFTGELFF. DNA for the CDR3: TGTGCCAGCTCACCGGCCGGGACAGGGTTTACCGGGGAGCTGTTTTTT. The full variable domain, its missing parts supplied by reference TRBV18 and TRBJ2-2, is NAGVMQNPRHLVRRRGQEARLRCSPMKGHSHVYWYRQLPEEGLKFMVYLQKENIIDESGMPKERFSAEFPKEGPSILRIQQVVRGDSAAYFCASSPAGTGFTGELFFGEGSRLTVL.

The V and J genes are TRBV6-1 and TRBJ2-3; perhaps TRBD1 as D (5 bases). In germline, CDR1 is MNHNS, CDR2 SASEGT. The CDR3 has 14 residues. V was shortened by 4 bases and J by 2 bases, with 10 bases between the two germline ends. CDR3 sequence (DNA): TGTGCCAGCAGTGGACAGCCCTTCACAGATACGCAGTATTTT. Protein product: CASSGQPFTDTQYF.

The chain joins TRBV6-4 to TRBJ2-7, with TRBD1 identical over 7 bases. Germline CDR1 and CDR2: MRHNA and SNTAGT. Germline trimming cut 6 bases from V and 7 bases from J; bases unmatched to any gene: 18. The CDR3 is made up of 16 amino acids. CDR3 DNA sequence: TGTGCCAGCAGCCGGGACAGCAGGGCCCCTTTTGGAGAGCAGTACTTC. Encoded protein: CASSRDSRAPFGEQYF.

This chain links TRBV15 with TRBJ1-4; D gene uncertain. In germline, CDR1 is LNHNV, CDR2 YYDKDF (reference sequence). With 8 bases removed from V and 8 bases from J, the gap between germline ends came to 12 bases. The CDR3 covers 12 residues. The CDR3 bases are TGTGCCACCTCCCTGGGAAGGGAAAAACTGTTTTTT. It is translated as CATSLGREKLFF.

The chain combines TRBV19 with TRBJ2-7; either TRBD1 or TRBD2 may fit D (5 bases each). V lost 6 bases and J 7 bases, leaving 25 bases between the germline ends. Per germline, CDR1 LNHDA and CDR2 SQIVND (reference sequence). The CDR3 covers 16 residues. The CDR3: CASRHSPGPMDEEQYF. CDR3 nucleotide sequence: TGTGCCAGTAGACACTCCCCGGGACCAATGGATGAGGAGCAGTACTTC.

The chain links TRBV6-1 to TRBJ2-7; D unclear. The germline gives CDR1 MNHNS, CDR2 SASEGT. The CDR3 has 12 residues. The germline V and J ends were trimmed by 3 bases and 3 bases, with 6 bases remaining between them. The CDR3: CASSEEFYEQYF. The CDR3 coding sequence is TGTGCCAGCAGTGAGGAGTTCTACGAGCAGTACTTC.

The V call is TRBV7-9, the J call TRBJ2-5, with D perhaps matching TRBD2 (7 bases). The V gene lost 5 bases and the J gene lost 5 bases, with 12 bases spanning the gap. The CDR3 spans 13 residues. Germline-derived CDR1 and CDR2 are SEHNR and FQNEAQ (reference sequence). The CDR3, as DNA: TGTGCCAGCAGCCCCGGGGGGCCGGAGACCCAGTACTTC. Amino acids: CASSPGGPETQYF. Full variable domain (rest looked up from reference TRBV7-9 and TRBJ2-5): DTGVSQNPRHKITKRGQNVTFRCDPISEHNRLYWYRQTLGQGPEFLTYFQNEAQLEKSRLLSDRFSAERPKGSFSTLEIQRTEQGDSAMYLCASSPGGPETQYFGPGTRLLVL.

The V gene is TRBV28, the J gene TRBJ1-5; no definite D call. CDR1 and CDR2 from the germline V gene are MDHEN and SYDVKM. V lost 2 bases and J 2 bases, leaving 7 bases between the germline ends. There are 14 residues in the CDR3. The CDR3 region has the DNA TGTGCCAGCAGTTTAAGGGCGGGCAATCAGCCCCAGCATTTT. This encodes CASSLRAGNQPQHF. The full variable domain, in which reference TRBV28 and TRBJ1-5 provide the parts outside the CDR3, is DVKVTQSSRYLVKRTGEKVFLECVQDMDHENMFWYRQDPGLGLRLIYFSYDVKMKEKGDIPEGYSVSREKKERFSLILESASTNQTSMYLCASSLRAGNQPQHFGDGTRLSIL.

The chain couples TRBV19 to TRBJ2-1; 8 positions match TRBD2. Losses at the gene ends were 4 bases for V and 8 bases for J; bases not matched to a gene: 7. Germline CDR1 and CDR2: LNHDA and SQIVND (reference sequence). The CDR3 loop spans 14 amino acids. As DNA, the CDR3 is TGTGCCAGTAGTACAACTAGCGGCCGCCATGAGCAGTTCTTC. Protein: CASSTTSGRHEQFF. Full variable domain (missing parts from reference TRBV19 and TRBJ2-1): DGGITQSPKYLFRKEGQNVTLSCEQNLNHDAMYWYRQDPGQGLRLIYYSQIVNDFQKGDIAEGYSVSREKKESFPLTVTSAQKNPTAFYLCASSTTSGRHEQFFGPGTRLTVL.

The rearrangement uses TRBV18 and TRBJ1-1, with D unclear. Germline loops: CDR1 KGHSH, CDR2 LQKENI. V was clipped by 4 bases and J by 4 bases, with 10 bases between them. The CDR3 covers 13 residues. The CDR3 DNA follows: TGTGCCAGCTCACTTGACGGTGGCACTGAAGCTTTCTTT. Translation: CASSLDGGTEAFF. Supplemented by reference TRBV18 and TRBJ1-1, the full variable domain reads NAGVMQNPRHLVRRRGQEARLRCSPMKGHSHVYWYRQLPEEGLKFMVYLQKENIIDESGMPKERFSAEFPKEGPSILRIQQVVRGDSAAYFCASSLDGGTEAFFGQGTRLTVV.

The rearrangement uses TRBV5-1 and TRBJ2-3, with 9 bases matching TRBD2. V shed 2 bases, J shed 5 bases, and the junction held 3 bases outside the gene matches. Looked up from germline, CDR1 is SGHRS and CDR2 is YFSETQ. This CDR3 region has 14 residues. The CDR3, as DNA: TGCGCCAGCAGCTTATCGACTAGCGGAGATACGCAGTATTTT. As protein: CASSLSTSGDTQYF.

J is TRBJ2-6 and V is TRBV18; possibly TRBD2 for D (5 bases). V gave up 8 bases and J gave up 2 bases, with 10 bases separating them. This CDR3 is 14 amino acids long. Germline lookup yields CDR1 KGHSH and CDR2 LQKENI. The chain's CDR3 is CASTERAGANVLTF. The CDR3 region has the DNA TGTGCCAGCACAGAGAGGGCTGGGGCCAACGTCCTGACTTTC.